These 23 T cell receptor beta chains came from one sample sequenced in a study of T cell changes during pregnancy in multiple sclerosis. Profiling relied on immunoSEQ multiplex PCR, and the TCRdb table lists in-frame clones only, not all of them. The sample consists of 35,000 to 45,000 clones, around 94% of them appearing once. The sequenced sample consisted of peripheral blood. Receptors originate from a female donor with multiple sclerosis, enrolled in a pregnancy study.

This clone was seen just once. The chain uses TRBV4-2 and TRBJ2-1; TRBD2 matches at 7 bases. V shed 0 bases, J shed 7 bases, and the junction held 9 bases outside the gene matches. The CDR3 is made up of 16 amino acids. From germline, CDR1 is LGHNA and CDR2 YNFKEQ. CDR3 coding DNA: TGTGCCAGCAGCCAAGAACTAGCGTCTCGGGGAAATGAGCAGTTCTTC. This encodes CASSQELASRGNEQFF.

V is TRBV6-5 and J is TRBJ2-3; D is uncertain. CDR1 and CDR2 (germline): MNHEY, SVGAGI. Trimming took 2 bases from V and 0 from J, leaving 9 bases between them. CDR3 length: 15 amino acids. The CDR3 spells CASSYAATSTDTQYF. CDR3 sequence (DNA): TGTGCCAGCAGTTACGCGGCTACTAGCACAGATACGCAGTATTTT.

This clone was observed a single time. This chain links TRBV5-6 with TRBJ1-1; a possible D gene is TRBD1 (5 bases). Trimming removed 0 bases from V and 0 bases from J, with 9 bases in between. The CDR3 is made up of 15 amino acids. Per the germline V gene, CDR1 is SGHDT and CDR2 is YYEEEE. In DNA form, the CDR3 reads TGTGCCAGCAGCTTGGTCGGGGGATTGAACACTGAAGCTTTCTTT. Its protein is CASSLVGGLNTEAFF.

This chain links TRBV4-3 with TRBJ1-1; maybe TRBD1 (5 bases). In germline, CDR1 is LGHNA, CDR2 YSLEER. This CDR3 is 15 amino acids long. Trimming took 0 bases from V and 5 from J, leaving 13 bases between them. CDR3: CASSQDGGEGTEAFF. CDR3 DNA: TGCGCCAGCAGCCAAGATGGGGGGGAAGGAACTGAAGCTTTCTTT.

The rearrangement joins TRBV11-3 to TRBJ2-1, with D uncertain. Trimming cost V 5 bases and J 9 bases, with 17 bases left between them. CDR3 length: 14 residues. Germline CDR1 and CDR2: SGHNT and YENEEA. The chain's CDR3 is CASSPRLGLGEQFF. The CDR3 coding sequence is TGTGCCAGCAGCCCGCGACTGGGTTTGGGTGAGCAGTTCTTC.

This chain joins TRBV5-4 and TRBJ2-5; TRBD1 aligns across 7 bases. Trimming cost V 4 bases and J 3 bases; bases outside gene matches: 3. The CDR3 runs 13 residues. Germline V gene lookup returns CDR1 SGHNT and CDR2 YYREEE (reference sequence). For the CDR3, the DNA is TGTGCCAGCAGCCGGGACAGAAAAGAGACCCAGTACTTC. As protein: CASSRDRKETQYF.

The CDR3 loop is CASSQWEGEKLFF. The CDR3 coding sequence is TGCGCCAGCAGCCAGTGGGAAGGGGAAAAACTGTTTTTT. The chain has TRBV4-3 and TRBJ1-4; no reliable D call. CDR3 length equals 13 residues. The V gene's germline CDR1 is LGHNA and CDR2 YSLEER. V dropped 3 bases and J dropped 8 bases, with 10 bases sitting between them.

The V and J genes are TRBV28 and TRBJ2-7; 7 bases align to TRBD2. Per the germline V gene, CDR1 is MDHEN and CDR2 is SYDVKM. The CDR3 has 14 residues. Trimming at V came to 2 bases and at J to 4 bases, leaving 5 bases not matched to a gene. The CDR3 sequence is CASSLREDPYEQYF. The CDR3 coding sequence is TGTGCCAGCAGTTTACGGGAGGACCCTTACGAGCAGTACTTC.

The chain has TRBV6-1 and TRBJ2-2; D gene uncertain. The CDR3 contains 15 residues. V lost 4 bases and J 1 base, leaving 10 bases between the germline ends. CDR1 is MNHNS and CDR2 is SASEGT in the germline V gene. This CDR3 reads CASSGVGLNTGELFF. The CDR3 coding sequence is TGTGCCAGCAGTGGTGTGGGATTGAACACCGGGGAGCTGTTTTTT.

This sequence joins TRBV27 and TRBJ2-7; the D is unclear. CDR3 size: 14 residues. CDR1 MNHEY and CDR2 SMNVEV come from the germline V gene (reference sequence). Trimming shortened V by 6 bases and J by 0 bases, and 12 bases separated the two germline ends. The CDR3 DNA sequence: TGTGCCAGCAGGTTTGACGGCCCCTCCTACGAGCAGTACTTC. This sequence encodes CASRFDGPSYEQYF.

CDR3 sequence: CASSPRDSGSQETQYF. The DNA of the CDR3 is TGTGCCAGCTCACCACGGGATAGCGGGAGCCAAGAGACCCAGTACTTC. The gene calls are TRBV18 and TRBJ2-5, with 9 bases fitting TRBD2. The CDR3 loop spans 16 amino acids. Trimming took 1 base from V and 1 from J; bases not matched to a gene: 4. The germline CDR1 and CDR2 sequences are KGHSH and LQKENI.

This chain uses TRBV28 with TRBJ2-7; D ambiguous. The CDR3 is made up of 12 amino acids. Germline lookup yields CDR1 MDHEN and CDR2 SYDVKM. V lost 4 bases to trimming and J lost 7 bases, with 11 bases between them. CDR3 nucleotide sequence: TGTGCCAGCAGTTCGAAGACCTCTGAGCAGTACTTC. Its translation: CASSSKTSEQYF.

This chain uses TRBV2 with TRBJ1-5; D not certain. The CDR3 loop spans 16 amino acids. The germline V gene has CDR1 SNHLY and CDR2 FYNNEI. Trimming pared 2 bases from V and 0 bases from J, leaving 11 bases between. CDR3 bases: TGTGCCAGCAGTGAAAGGGTGTCCTATAGCAATCAGCCCCAGCATTTT. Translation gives CASSERVSYSNQPQHF.

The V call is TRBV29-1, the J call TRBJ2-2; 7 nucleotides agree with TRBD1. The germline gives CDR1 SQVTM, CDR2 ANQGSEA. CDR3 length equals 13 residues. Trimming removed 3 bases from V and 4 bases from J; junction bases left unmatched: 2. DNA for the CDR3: TGCAGCGTTGAGAGGGGGCCCACCGGGGAGCTGTTTTTT. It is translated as CSVERGPTGELFF.

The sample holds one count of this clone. This CDR3 reads CSVGTSAVWGELFF. CDR3 DNA sequence: TGCAGCGTTGGGACTAGCGCCGTCTGGGGGGAGCTGTTTTTT. The rearrangement links TRBV29-1 to TRBJ2-2, with 9 positions matching TRBD2. The V gene's germline CDR1 is SQVTM and CDR2 ANQGSEA. V trimming: 4 bases; J trimming: 8 bases; junction bases outside the gene matches: 8. The CDR3 is 14 residues long.

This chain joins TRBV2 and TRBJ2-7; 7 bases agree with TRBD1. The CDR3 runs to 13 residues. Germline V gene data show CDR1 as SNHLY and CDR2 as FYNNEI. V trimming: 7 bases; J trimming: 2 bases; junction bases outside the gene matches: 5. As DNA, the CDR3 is TGTGCCAGCAAAAGACAGGGACCCTACGAGCAGTACTTC. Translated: CASKRQGPYEQYF.

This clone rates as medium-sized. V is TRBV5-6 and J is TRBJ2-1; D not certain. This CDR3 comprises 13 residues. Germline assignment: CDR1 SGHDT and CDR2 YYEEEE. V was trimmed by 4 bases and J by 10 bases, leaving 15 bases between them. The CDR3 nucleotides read TGTGCCAGCAGCGATGGTACTTTGCAGGAGCAGTTCTTC. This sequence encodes CASSDGTLQEQFF.

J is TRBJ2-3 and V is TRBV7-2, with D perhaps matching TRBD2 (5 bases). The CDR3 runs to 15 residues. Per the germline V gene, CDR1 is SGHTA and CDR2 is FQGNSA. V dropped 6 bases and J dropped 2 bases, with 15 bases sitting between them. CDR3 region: CASSLPLATTDTQYF. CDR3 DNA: TGTGCCAGCAGTCTTCCCCTAGCTACCACAGATACGCAGTATTTT.

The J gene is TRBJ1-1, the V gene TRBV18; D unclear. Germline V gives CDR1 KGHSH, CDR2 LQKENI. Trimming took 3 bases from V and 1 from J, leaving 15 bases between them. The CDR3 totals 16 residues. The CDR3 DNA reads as TGTGCCAGCTCACCCCCTAAGGGAGGAGGGAACACTGAAGCTTTCTTT. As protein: CASSPPKGGGNTEAFF.

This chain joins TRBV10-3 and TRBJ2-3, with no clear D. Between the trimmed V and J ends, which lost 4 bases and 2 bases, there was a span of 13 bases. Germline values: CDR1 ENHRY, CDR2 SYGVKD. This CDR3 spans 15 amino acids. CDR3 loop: CAISVQDLNTDTQYF. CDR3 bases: TGTGCCATCAGTGTCCAAGATCTAAACACAGATACGCAGTATTTT.

CDR3 bases: TGTGCCAGCAGCACCCAGACAGGGGTGGAGACCCAGTACTTC. As protein: CASSTQTGVETQYF. This chain uses TRBV5-4 with TRBJ2-5; 8 bases are shared with TRBD1. The CDR3 runs to 14 residues. Germline loops: CDR1 SGHNT, CDR2 YYREEE (reference sequence). Trimming cost V 4 bases and J 5 bases; bases outside gene matches: 7. The full variable domain, with the rest looked up from reference TRBV5-4 and TRBJ2-5, is ETGVTQSPTHLIKTRGQQVTLRCSSQSGHNTVSWYQQALGQGPQFIFQYYREEENGRGNFPPRFSGLQFPNYSSELNVNALELDDSALYLCASSTQTGVETQYFGPGTRLLVL.

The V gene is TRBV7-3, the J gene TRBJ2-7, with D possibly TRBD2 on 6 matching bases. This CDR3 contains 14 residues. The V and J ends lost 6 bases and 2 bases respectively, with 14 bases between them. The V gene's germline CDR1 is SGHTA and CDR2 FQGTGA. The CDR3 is CASSRRSGAYEQYF. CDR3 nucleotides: TGTGCCAGCAGTAGACGGTCGGGAGCCTACGAGCAGTACTTC.

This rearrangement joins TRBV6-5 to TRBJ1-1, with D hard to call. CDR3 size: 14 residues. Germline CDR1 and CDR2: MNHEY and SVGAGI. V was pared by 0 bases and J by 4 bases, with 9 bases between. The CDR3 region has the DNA TGTGCCAGCAGTTACTCCGCGAAAGGCACTGAAGCTTTCTTT. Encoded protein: CASSYSAKGTEAFF.